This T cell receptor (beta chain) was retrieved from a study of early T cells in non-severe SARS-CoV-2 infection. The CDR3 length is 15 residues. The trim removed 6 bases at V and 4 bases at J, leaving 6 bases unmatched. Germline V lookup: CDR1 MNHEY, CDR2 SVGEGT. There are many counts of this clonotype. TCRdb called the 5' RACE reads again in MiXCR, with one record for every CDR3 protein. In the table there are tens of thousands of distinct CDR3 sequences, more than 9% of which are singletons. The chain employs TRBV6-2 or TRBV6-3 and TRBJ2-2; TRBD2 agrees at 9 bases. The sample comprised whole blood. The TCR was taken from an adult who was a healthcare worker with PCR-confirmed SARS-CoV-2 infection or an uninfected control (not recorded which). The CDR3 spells CASRTGTSSTGELFF. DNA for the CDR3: TGTGCCAGCAGGACCGGGACTAGCAGCACCGGGGAGCTGTTTTTT.